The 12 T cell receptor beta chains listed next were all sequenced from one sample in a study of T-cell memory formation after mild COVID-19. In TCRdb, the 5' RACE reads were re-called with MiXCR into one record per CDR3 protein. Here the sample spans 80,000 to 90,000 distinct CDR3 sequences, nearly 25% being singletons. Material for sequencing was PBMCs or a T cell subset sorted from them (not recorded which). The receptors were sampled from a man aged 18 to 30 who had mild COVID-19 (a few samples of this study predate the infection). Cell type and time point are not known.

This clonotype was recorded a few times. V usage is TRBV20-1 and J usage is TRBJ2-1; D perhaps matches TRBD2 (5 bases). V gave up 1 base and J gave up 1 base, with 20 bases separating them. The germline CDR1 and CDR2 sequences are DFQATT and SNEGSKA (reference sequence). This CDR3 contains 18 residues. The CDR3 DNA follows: TGCAGTGCTAGAGGTGGGAACGAAATCCTAGCTTCCTACAATGAGCAGTTCTTC. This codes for CSARGGNEILASYNEQFF.

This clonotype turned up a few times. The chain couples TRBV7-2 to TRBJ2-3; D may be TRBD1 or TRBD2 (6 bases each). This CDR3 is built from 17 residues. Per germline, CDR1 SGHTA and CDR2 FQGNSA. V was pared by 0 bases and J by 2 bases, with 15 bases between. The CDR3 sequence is CASSLALGGGDTDTQYF. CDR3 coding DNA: TGTGCCAGCAGCTTAGCATTGGGGGGCGGTGACACAGATACGCAGTATTTT. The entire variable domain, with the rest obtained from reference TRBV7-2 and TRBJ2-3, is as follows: GAGVSQSPSNKVTEKGKDVELRCDPISGHTALYWYRQSLGQGLEFLIYFQGNSAPDKSGLPSDRFSAERTGGSVSTLTIQRTQQEDSAVYLCASSLALGGGDTDTQYFGPGTRLTVL.

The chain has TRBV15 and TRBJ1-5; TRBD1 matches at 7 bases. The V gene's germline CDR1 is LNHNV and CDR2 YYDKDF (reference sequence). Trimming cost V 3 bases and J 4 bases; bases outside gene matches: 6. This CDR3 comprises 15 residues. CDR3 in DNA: TGTGCCACCAGCAGTTCCCTGACAGGGAATCAGCCCCAGCATTTT. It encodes CATSSSLTGNQPQHF.

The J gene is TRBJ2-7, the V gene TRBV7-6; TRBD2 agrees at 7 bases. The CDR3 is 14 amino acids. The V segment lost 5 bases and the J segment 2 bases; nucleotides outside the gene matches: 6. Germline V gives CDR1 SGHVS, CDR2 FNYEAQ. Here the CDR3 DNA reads TGTGCCAGCAGCCCCCACGGGGGGACCTACGAGCAGTACTTC. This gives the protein CASSPHGGTYEQYF.

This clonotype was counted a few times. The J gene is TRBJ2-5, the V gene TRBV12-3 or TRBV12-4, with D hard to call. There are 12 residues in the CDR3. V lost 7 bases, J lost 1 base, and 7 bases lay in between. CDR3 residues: CASMAAQETQYF. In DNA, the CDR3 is TGTGCCAGCATGGCAGCCCAAGAGACCCAGTACTTC.

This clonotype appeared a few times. CDR3 sequence: CASTRVISSEQYV. The CDR3 DNA sequence: TGTGCCAGCACCAGGGTAATCTCGAGCGAGCAGTACGTC. This rearrangement joins TRBV28 to TRBJ2-7; TRBD1 might be the D (5 bases). The CDR3 is 13 amino acids. V lost 7 bases, J lost 6 bases, and 16 bases lay in between. CDR1 MDHEN and CDR2 SYDVKM come from the germline V gene.

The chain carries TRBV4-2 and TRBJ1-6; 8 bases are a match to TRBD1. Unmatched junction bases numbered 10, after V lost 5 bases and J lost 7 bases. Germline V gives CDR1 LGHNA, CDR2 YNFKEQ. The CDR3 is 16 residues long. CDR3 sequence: CASSSYGRDRNSPLHF. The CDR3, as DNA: TGTGCCAGCAGCTCTTACGGCCGGGACAGGAATTCACCCCTCCACTTT.

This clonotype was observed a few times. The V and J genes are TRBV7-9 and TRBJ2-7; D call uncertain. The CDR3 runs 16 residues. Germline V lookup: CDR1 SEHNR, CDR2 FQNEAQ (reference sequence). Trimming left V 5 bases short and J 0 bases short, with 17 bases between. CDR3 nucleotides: TGTGCCAGCAGCCAGAGTACCGGTCTAAGCTCCTACGAGCAGTACTTC. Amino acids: CASSQSTGLSSYEQYF.

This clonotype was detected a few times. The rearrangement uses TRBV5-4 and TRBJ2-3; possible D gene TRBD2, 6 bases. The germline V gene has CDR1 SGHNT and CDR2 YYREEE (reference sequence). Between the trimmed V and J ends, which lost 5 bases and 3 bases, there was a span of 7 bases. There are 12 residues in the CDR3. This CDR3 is CASSGRTDTQYF. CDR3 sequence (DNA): TGTGCCAGCAGTGGGAGGACAGATACGCAGTATTTT.

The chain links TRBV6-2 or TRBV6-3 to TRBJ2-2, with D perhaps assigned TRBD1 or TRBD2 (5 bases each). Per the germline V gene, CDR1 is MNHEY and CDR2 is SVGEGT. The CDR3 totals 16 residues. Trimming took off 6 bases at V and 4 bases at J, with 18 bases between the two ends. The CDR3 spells CASRLRWGPRTGELFF. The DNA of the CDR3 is TGTGCCAGCAGGCTGAGGTGGGGACCCCGCACCGGGGAGCTGTTTTTT.

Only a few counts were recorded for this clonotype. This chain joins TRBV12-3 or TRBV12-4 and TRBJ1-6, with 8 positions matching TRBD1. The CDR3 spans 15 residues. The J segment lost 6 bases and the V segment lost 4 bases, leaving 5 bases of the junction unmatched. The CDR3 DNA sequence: TGTGCCAGCAGTTATACCGGGACAGGTAATTCACCCCTCCACTTT. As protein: CASSYTGTGNSPLHF.

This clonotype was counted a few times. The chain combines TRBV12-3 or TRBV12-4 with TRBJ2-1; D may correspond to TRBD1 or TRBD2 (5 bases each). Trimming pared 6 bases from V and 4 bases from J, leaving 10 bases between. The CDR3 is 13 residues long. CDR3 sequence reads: CASSRDPYNEQFF. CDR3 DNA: TGTGCCAGCAGCCGGGACCCTTACAATGAGCAGTTCTTC.